The following is a T cell receptor beta chain sequence with its context. What it recognizes is unknown. The PCR made use of 60 Vbeta and 13 Jbeta primers. Sequenced by immunoSEQ multiplex PCR; TCRdb stores in-frame clones only, minus some. The table has more than 95,000 clones, about 10% seen once. The data derive from a study of cytomegalovirus exposure and HLA in healthy donors. CDR3 length: 13 amino acids. Per the germline V gene, CDR1 is MNHEY and CDR2 is SVGAGI. Deletions cut 7 bases from V and 4 bases from J, with 13 bases between. Study-wide results and caveats: High sensitivity and specificity were reportedly achieved when the classifier diagnosed cytomegalovirus status. The productive fraction for most TCR beta V segments was about 90% or about 30% in an earlier analysis. Researchers left out some V segments, among them TRBV6-2 and TRBV6-3, as indistinguishable. In vitro experiments confirmed that a few CMV-associated chains were specific for CMV antigens.

The receptor was isolated from a woman under 30 in good health and CMV-seropositive. This chain links TRBV6-5 with TRBJ1-2; D is possibly TRBD1 (5 bases). The sequencing input was PBMCs. The CDR3 DNA sequence: TGTGCCAGCACCAGGGCAGGCCCCTATGGCTACACCTTC. Translated: CASTRAGPYGYTF.